This TCR beta chain was sequenced during a study of HIV-infected children after antiretroviral therapy interruption. V lost 5 bases to trimming and J lost 2 bases; unmatched junction nucleotides: 11. Germline V lookup: CDR1 DFQATT, CDR2 SNEGSKA (reference sequence). The CDR3 is made up of 15 amino acids. Treatment of the sample: PENTA 11 planned treatment interruption arm or continuous ART arm. A 3' RACE protocol on RNA, with unique molecular identifiers, produced the TCR library. In TCRdb, the 3' RACE reads were re-called with MiXCR into one record per CDR3 protein. The table includes approximately 95,000 distinct CDR3 sequences, less than 7% detected once. This clonotype was counted at least ten times.

Here the sequenced sample was CD45RA+ CD4+ T cells from PBMCs, pooled from several time points, taken from a donor given antiretroviral therapy, either interrupted or continuous. The subset was: naive CD4+ CD45RA+ CD45RO- T cells. The genes are TRBV20-1 and TRBJ2-5, with 7 bases identical to TRBD2. This TCR was recovered from a pool of human donors with HIV. CDR3 DNA sequence: TGCAGTGCTGGATGGACTAGTTGGGGACAAGAGACCCAGTACTTC. It translates to CSAGWTSWGQETQYF.